This T cell receptor beta chain originates from a study of cytomegalovirus exposure and HLA in healthy donors. General study findings and limits: Immune exposure data for these donors was limited to CMV serostatus.

The PCR ran on 60 Vbeta and 13 Jbeta primers. Here immunoSEQ multiplex PCR was the method, and the copy in TCRdb shows in-frame clones only, minus some. This table has about 180,000 clones, roughly 80% appearing once. The CDR3 consists of 12 residues. The germline gives CDR1 SEHNR, CDR2 FQNEAQ (reference sequence). Concerning this clone: The antigen is unknown. Germline and junction disagree at one end, which may indicate a read error.

This clonotype originated in a man aged 60 to 75 in good health and CMV-seronegative. The sequenced material came from PBMCs. The chain recombines TRBV7-9 with TRBJ1-5; D is unclear. CDR3 in amino acids: CSSSLMSQPQHF. The DNA of the CDR3 is TGTTCCAGCAGCTTAATGAGTCAGCCCCAGCATTTT.